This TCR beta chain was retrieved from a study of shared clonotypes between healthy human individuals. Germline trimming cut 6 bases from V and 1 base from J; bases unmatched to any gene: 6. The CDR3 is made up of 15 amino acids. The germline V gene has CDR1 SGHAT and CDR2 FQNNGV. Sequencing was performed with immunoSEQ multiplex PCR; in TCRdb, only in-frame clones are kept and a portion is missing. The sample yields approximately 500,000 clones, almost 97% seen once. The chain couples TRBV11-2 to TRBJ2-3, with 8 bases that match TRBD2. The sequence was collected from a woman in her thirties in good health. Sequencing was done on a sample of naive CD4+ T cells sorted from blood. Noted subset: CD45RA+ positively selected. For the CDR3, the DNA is TGTGCCAGCAGACCAGGACTAGCTCGCACAGATACGCAGTATTTT. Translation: CASRPGLARTDTQYF.